This T cell receptor (beta chain) emerged from a study of shared clonotypes between healthy human individuals. The CDR3 spans 16 residues. The V end lost 4 bases, the J end lost 8 bases, and 20 bases lay between the germline ends. Germline V lookup: CDR1 LNHDA, CDR2 SQIVND (reference sequence). The healthy adult donors were HIV-negative and reported no recent acute infections or vaccinations. Replicate PCRs for unsorted PBMC used around 270 ng DNA (around 30,000 T cell genomes). Here immunoSEQ multiplex PCR was the method, and the copy in TCRdb shows in-frame clones only, minus some. The sample lists about 520,000 clones; approximately 78% were seen once.

The sequencing input was PBMCs. The sequence was collected from a woman between 40 and 50 years old in good health. Some clones in this sample may be carry-over from other donors' samples. This rearrangement joins TRBV19 to TRBJ2-2; D is possibly TRBD1 or TRBD2 (6 bases each). The CDR3 DNA reads as TGTGCCAGTAGTAAGGCGGGACAACTAAGTGGGGGGGAGCTGTTTTTT. This encodes CASSKAGQLSGGELFF. The complete variable domain, with remaining parts taken from reference TRBV19 and TRBJ2-2, reads DGGITQSPKYLFRKEGQNVTLSCEQNLNHDAMYWYRQDPGQGLRLIYYSQIVNDFQKGDIAEGYSVSREKKESFPLTVTSAQKNPTAFYLCASSKAGQLSGGELFFGEGSRLTVL.